This T cell receptor (beta chain) was identified in a study of cytomegalovirus exposure and HLA in healthy donors. For this clone: Antigen unknown.

The repertoire was sequenced with immunoSEQ multiplex PCR; TCRdb's copy has only in-frame clones and lacks some. The table includes roughly 95,000 clones, 85% detected once. Study outcomes and limitations: In vitro data verified a few CMV-associated chains as specific for CMV antigens. The authors enumerated 150 to 200 TCR beta chains as linked to cytomegalovirus. Across donors, most TCRs were seen rarely, yet some public ones were widespread.

Sequenced material: PBMCs. The sequence was obtained from a man aged 18 to 29 in good health and CMV-seropositive.

The DNA for the CDR3 is TGTGCCAGCAGTCAAATCGGGGTTTTGAACACTGAAGCTTTCTTT. Translated: CASSQIGVLNTEAFF. V is TRBV28 and J is TRBJ1-1; D is unresolved. Germline V gene data show CDR1 as MDHEN and CDR2 as SYDVKM. The CDR3 consists of 15 residues. The ends were cut back, 5 bases at V and 0 bases at J, with 13 bases in the middle.